This TCR beta chain was sequenced during a study of T-cell memory formation after mild COVID-19. Overall study findings and caveats: Clones that contracted from day 15 to 85 had balanced CD4/CD8; later expanders were CD4+ biased. In pre-infection memory, a portion of responding clones appeared, which suggested that cross-reactive memory joined.

V lost 7 bases to trimming and J lost 7 bases, with 17 bases between them. From germline, CDR1 is MDHEN and CDR2 SYDVKM. This CDR3 contains 14 residues. TCRdb re-analysed the 5' RACE reads in MiXCR, keeping a single row per CDR3 protein. The sample yields roughly 250,000 distinct CDR3 sequences, approximately 16% seen once. Regarding this clonotype: No antigen is known for it.

This TCR was recovered from a man aged 18 to 35 who had mild COVID-19 (a few samples of this study predate the infection). Cell type and time point are not known. The sequenced sample consisted of PBMCs or a T cell subset sorted from them (not recorded which). This chain uses TRBV28 with TRBJ1-5, with TRBD1 as a possible D gene (6 bases). The CDR3 region is CASTPPGGGQPQHF. The CDR3 bases are TGTGCCAGCACCCCGCCGGGGGGCGGGCAGCCCCAGCATTTT. Together with reference TRBV28 and TRBJ1-5, the CDR3 gives the full variable domain: DVKVTQSSRYLVKRTGEKVFLECVQDMDHENMFWYRQDPGLGLRLIYFSYDVKMKEKGDIPEGYSVSREKKERFSLILESASTNQTSMYLCASTPPGGGQPQHFGDGTRLSIL.